Below are 9 T cell receptor beta chains sequenced from a single sample in a study of early T cells in non-severe SARS-CoV-2 infection. TCRdb fed the 5' RACE reads into MiXCR, producing one record per CDR3 protein. The sample carries 55,000 to 75,000 distinct CDR3 sequences, about 8% recorded once. The source material was whole blood. These receptors all stem from an adult who was a healthcare worker with PCR-confirmed SARS-CoV-2 infection or an uninfected control (not recorded which).

This clonotype appeared a few times. This chain links TRBV28 with TRBJ2-3; TRBD2 matches 10 bases. Germline-derived CDR1 and CDR2 are MDHEN and SYDVKM. The V and J ends lost 4 bases and 2 bases, in that order; junction bases with no gene match: 3. CDR3 size: 15 residues. CDR3 region: CASSSGLADTDTQYF. CDR3 bases: TGTGCCAGCAGTTCCGGACTAGCGGACACAGATACGCAGTATTTT.

This clonotype was observed many times. This chain connects TRBV28 to TRBJ2-4; D may be TRBD2 (6 bases). The V gene's germline CDR1 is MDHEN and CDR2 SYDVKM. V was shortened by 5 bases and J by 7 bases, with 12 bases between the two germline ends. The CDR3 runs 13 residues. DNA for the CDR3: TGTGCCAGCAGTAAGCGGGCCTCGAACATTCAGTACTTC. Its protein product is CASSKRASNIQYF.

Only a few counts were recorded for this clonotype. This chain connects TRBV5-1 to TRBJ2-7, with TRBD2 identical over 9 bases. The CDR3 spans 14 residues. Per germline, CDR1 SGHRS and CDR2 YFSETQ. The J segment lost 4 bases and the V segment lost 6 bases, leaving 8 bases of the junction unmatched. The CDR3 bases are TGCGCCAGCACGGGGGAGACTAGCGGTTACGAGCAGTACTTC. Amino acids: CASTGETSGYEQYF.

This clonotype came up many times. The chain couples TRBV30 to TRBJ1-5, with unresolved D. The germline V and J ends were trimmed by 2 bases and 9 bases, with 23 bases remaining between them. CDR3 length: 16 residues. Germline V gives CDR1 GTSNPN, CDR2 SVGIG (reference sequence). For the CDR3, the DNA is TGTGCCTGGAGTTCTCCTCTAAGGGATGGCAGTCTGCCCCAGCATTTT. The encoded protein is CAWSSPLRDGSLPQHF.

This clonotype was seen repeatedly, ten times or more. The gene calls are TRBV18 and TRBJ2-1; TRBD1 matches 8 bases. V lost 2 bases to trimming and J lost 5 bases; unmatched junction nucleotides: 5. The germline V gene encodes CDR1 KGHSH and CDR2 LQKENI. This CDR3 comprises 15 residues. In nucleotides, the CDR3 is TGTGCCAGCTCACCAGTAGGACAGGGCCACAATGAGCAGTTCTTC. This encodes CASSPVGQGHNEQFF.

In this sample, this clonotype turned up many times. This chain connects TRBV7-9 to TRBJ1-4; TRBD1 matches at 8 bases. Germline V CDR1 and CDR2: SEHNR, FQNEAQ (reference sequence). Trimming removed 3 bases from V and 7 bases from J; junction bases left unmatched: 4. CDR3 length: 14 residues. The chain's CDR3 is CASSFRGRSEKLFF. In nucleotides, the CDR3 is TGTGCCAGCAGCTTCAGGGGGCGTAGTGAAAAACTGTTTTTT.

The rearrangement joins TRBV29-1 to TRBJ2-5, with 15 nucleotides matching TRBD2. This CDR3 contains 16 residues. J gave up 5 bases and V 5 bases, and 9 bases lay outside the gene matches. CDR1 is SQVTM and CDR2 is ANQGSEA in the germline V gene. The CDR3 coding sequence is TGCAGCGTTACTTCTGGACTAGCGGGAGGGTGGGAGACCCAGTACTTC. Its protein product is CSVTSGLAGGWETQYF.

At least ten counts were recorded for this clonotype. V is TRBV7-3 and J is TRBJ2-1, with 7 bases that match TRBD2. Germline CDR1 reads SGHTA; CDR2 reads FQGTGA. J lost 7 bases, V lost 5 bases, and 11 bases had no gene match. The CDR3 contains 15 residues. The chain's CDR3 is CASSRSGRASNEQFF. In DNA form, the CDR3 reads TGTGCCAGCAGCCGAAGTGGGAGGGCCTCGAATGAGCAGTTCTTC.

The chain is built from TRBV11-2 and TRBJ2-1; D is uncertain. CDR1 SGHAT and CDR2 FQNNGV come from the germline V gene. V lost 0 bases, J lost 6 bases, and 6 bases lay in between. The CDR3 spans 13 residues. CDR3 amino acids: CASSLDTANEQFF. The CDR3 DNA reads TGTGCCAGCAGCTTAGACACCGCCAATGAGCAGTTCTTC.